The 31 T cell receptor beta chains below come from one sample, sequenced in a study of blood T cell repertoires in COVID-19. Assay used: immunoSEQ multiplex PCR; TCRdb lists only in-frame clones, some missing. This sample has about 250,000 clones; roughly 85% occur once, and the top ten carry around 2.9%. The sequencing input was peripheral blood. The receptors originated from a woman aged 30 to 39 with active or convalescent COVID-19.

This clone was seen once. The rearrangement uses TRBV14 and TRBJ2-1, with 7 bases lining up with TRBD2. The CDR3 spans 13 residues. V shed 3 bases, J shed 8 bases, and the junction held 4 bases outside the gene matches. The germline CDR1 and CDR2 sequences are SGHDN and FVKESK. The CDR3 bases are TGTGCCAGCAGCCAGCGGGGGTGGGATGAGCAGTTCTTC. Translated: CASSQRGWDEQFF.

Concerning this clone itself: At one of its ends the junction is not consistent with the germline gene, which may arise from a read error. The rearrangement uses TRBV7-7 and TRBJ2-2, with TRBD2 matching 8 bases. Germline loops: CDR1 SSHAT, CDR2 FNYEAQ (reference sequence). This CDR3 is built from 14 residues. CDR3 sequence reads: CASSSGTRAGELFF. As DNA, the CDR3 is TGTGCTAGCAGCTCAGGGACTAGGGCCGGGGAGCTGTTTTTT.

Of note for this clone: Distinct nucleotide sequences in the sample also encode this CDR3. The gene calls are TRBV6-5 and TRBJ2-7; TRBD1 matches 8 bases. CDR1 MNHEY and CDR2 SVGAGI come from the germline V gene. The V gene end was trimmed by 5 bases and the J gene end by 4 bases; junction bases not matched to a gene: 4. There are 13 residues in the CDR3. The CDR3 sequence is CASSRQGSYEQYF. DNA of the CDR3: TGTGCCAGCAGTCGACAGGGGAGTTACGAGCAGTACTTC.

The genes are TRBV27 and TRBJ1-1, with D perhaps matching TRBD1 (5 bases). This CDR3 region has 13 residues. CDR1 MNHEY and CDR2 SMNVEV come from the germline V gene (reference sequence). Trimming left V 3 bases short and J 7 bases short, with 12 bases between. The CDR3 coding sequence is TGTGCCAGCAGTTTGACGGGGGGACGTGAAGCTTTCTTT. Protein: CASSLTGGREAFF.

This chain links TRBV27 with TRBJ1-1, with TRBD1 identical over 9 bases. V shed 7 bases, J shed 4 bases, and the junction held 7 bases outside the gene matches. The CDR3 contains 14 residues. In germline, CDR1 is MNHEY, CDR2 SMNVEV (reference sequence). CDR3 region: CASTVGQGGTEAFF. CDR3 in DNA: TGTGCCAGCACTGTGGGACAGGGTGGCACTGAAGCTTTCTTT.

This clone was seen more than once but under ten times. The rearrangement joins TRBV19 to TRBJ2-1, with D perhaps matching TRBD2 (6 bases). Germline V gene data show CDR1 as LNHDA and CDR2 as SQIVND (reference sequence). V was pared by 7 bases and J by 7 bases, with 17 bases between. The CDR3 runs to 14 residues. The CDR3 coding sequence is TGTGCCAGTATGGGTGTGGGGGGTCCGAATGAGCAGTTCTTC. It translates to CASMGVGGPNEQFF.

This sequence joins TRBV21-1 and TRBJ1-4; the table's D call of TRBD1 was not tested on the DNA. TRBV21-1 is a listed pseudogene. This CDR3 contains 17 residues. CDR3 sequence: CASSKRGTTGTNEKLFF. In DNA, the CDR3 is TGTGCCAGCAGCAAAAGGGGGACGACCGGGACTAATGAAAAACTGTTTTTT.

This chain joins TRBV2 and TRBJ2-5, with 9 bases aligning to TRBD2. V shed 4 bases and J 3 bases; nucleotides not matched to a gene: 3. The CDR3 runs 14 residues. CDR1 is SNHLY, CDR2 FYNNEI, per germline. The CDR3 region is CASSGGGAKETQYF. The DNA for the CDR3 is TGTGCCAGCAGTGGCGGGGGGGCTAAAGAGACCCAGTACTTC.

The rearrangement uses TRBV2 and TRBJ2-5, with TRBD1 matching 11 bases. This CDR3 has 17 residues. CDR1 and CDR2 (germline): SNHLY, FYNNEI. The trim removed 5 bases at V and 2 bases at J, leaving 10 bases unmatched. The CDR3 DNA sequence: TGTGCCAGCAGTCCTAAAACCGGGACAGGGGGTCAAGAGACCCAGTACTTC. This translates into CASSPKTGTGGQETQYF.

This chain links TRBV7-3 with TRBJ1-1, with unresolved D. Trimming took 1 base from V and 7 from J, leaving 16 bases between them. The CDR3 runs 15 residues. Germline V gene data show CDR1 as SGHTA and CDR2 as FQGTGA. CDR3 DNA: TGTGCCAGCAGCTTAAGAGGGATGGCTCGGGATGAAGCTTTCTTT. Its protein is CASSLRGMARDEAFF.

The genes are TRBV27 and TRBJ2-3; 7 bases are shared with TRBD2. There are 13 residues in the CDR3. CDR1 and CDR2 (germline): MNHEY, SMNVEV (reference sequence). With 1 base clipped from V and 9 bases from J, the junction kept 4 bases outside the gene matches. The CDR3 region is CASSLLRGDTQYF. The CDR3, as DNA: TGTGCCAGCAGTTTATTACGGGGGGACACGCAGTATTTT.

The gene calls are TRBV28 and TRBJ1-2; 7 bases map to TRBD1. The CDR3 loop spans 14 amino acids. J gave up 2 bases and V 5 bases, and 5 bases lay outside the gene matches. The V gene's germline CDR1 is MDHEN and CDR2 SYDVKM. In nucleotides, the CDR3 is TGTGCCAGCAGTACGGGACAGTCGAACTATGGCTACACCTTC. Its protein product is CASSTGQSNYGYTF.

The DNA for the CDR3 is TGTGCCAGTAGTACCACAGGGTTTGGCACTGAAGCTTTCTTT. Amino acids: CASSTTGFGTEAFF. V is TRBV19 and J is TRBJ1-1; tentative D call: TRBD1 (6 bases). Germline-derived CDR1 and CDR2 are LNHDA and SQIVND (reference sequence). This CDR3 spans 14 amino acids. V dropped 4 bases and J dropped 4 bases, with 13 bases sitting between them.

The chain has TRBV5-1 and TRBJ2-3, with TRBD1 identical over 7 bases. V lost 7 bases and J lost 5; bases outside the gene matches: 10. CDR1 SGHRS and CDR2 YFSETQ come from the germline V gene. This CDR3 contains 14 residues. CDR3 amino acids: CASSPAGGIDTQYF. For the CDR3, the DNA is TGCGCCAGCTCCCCGGCAGGGGGTATAGATACGCAGTATTTT.

J is TRBJ2-5 and V is TRBV19; a weak D match, TRBD1 (6 bases). Trimming removed 3 bases from V and 3 bases from J, with 11 bases in between. The germline CDR1 and CDR2 sequences are LNHDA and SQIVND (reference sequence). This CDR3 has 14 amino acids. In DNA form, the CDR3 reads TGTGCCAGTAGTATGCGGACAGTAGAAGAGACCCAGTACTTC. Protein sequence: CASSMRTVEETQYF.

The chain is built from TRBV29-1 and TRBJ2-2, with TRBD2 matching over 8 bases. The V gene's germline CDR1 is SQVTM and CDR2 ANQGSEA. This CDR3 comprises 12 residues. Trimming removed 7 bases from V and 6 bases from J; junction bases left unmatched: 4. CDR3 sequence: CSAGTSSGELFF. The CDR3 DNA sequence: TGCAGCGCCGGGACTAGTTCCGGGGAGCTGTTTTTT.

The gene calls are TRBV7-2 and TRBJ2-7; D gene ambiguous. Germline V gene lookup returns CDR1 SGHTA and CDR2 FQGNSA. The CDR3 consists of 14 residues. V lost 1 base and J lost 2, with 9 bases in between. The CDR3: CASSLVGTAYEQYF. In nucleotides, the CDR3 is TGTGCCAGCAGCTTAGTGGGCACCGCCTACGAGCAGTACTTC.

In DNA, the CDR3 is TGTGCCACGGAAGGACTAAACACCATATATTTT. Its translation: CATEGLNTIYF. V usage is TRBV2 and J usage is TRBJ1-3; D gene unclear. V dropped 10 bases and J dropped 6 bases, with 10 bases sitting between them. CDR1 is SNHLY and CDR2 is FYNNEI in the germline V gene. The CDR3 covers 11 residues. Full variable domain (missing parts from reference TRBV2 and TRBJ1-3): EPEVTQTPSHQVTQMGQEVILRCVPISNHLYFYWYRQILGQKVEFLVSFYNNEISEKSEIFDDQFSVERPDGSNFTLKIRSTKLEDSAMYFCATEGLNTIYFGEGSWLTVV.

V gene TRBV7-6 combines with J gene TRBJ2-2, with a tentative D call TRBD1 (6 bases). The germline V gene has CDR1 SGHVS and CDR2 FNYEAQ. Trimming left V 4 bases short and J 5 bases short, with 11 bases between. The CDR3 extends over 14 amino acids. Here the CDR3 DNA reads TGTGCCAGCAGCTCGGACAGTCTAACCGGGGAGCTGTTTTTT. This gives the protein CASSSDSLTGELFF.

This chain connects TRBV10-1 to TRBJ1-4, with a weak D call TRBD1 (5 bases). V was trimmed by 0 bases and J by 7 bases, leaving 18 bases between them. The CDR3 spans 17 residues. Germline CDR1 WNHNN, CDR2 SYGVQD (reference sequence). CDR3 protein: CASSESPERGGSEKLFF. The CDR3 bases are TGCGCCAGCAGTGAGTCCCCGGAAAGGGGAGGAAGTGAAAAACTGTTTTTT.

The chain combines TRBV19 with TRBJ2-2, with 8 bases matching TRBD1. In germline, CDR1 is LNHDA, CDR2 SQIVND (reference sequence). This CDR3 has 17 amino acids. V trimming: 7 bases; J trimming: 2 bases; junction bases outside the gene matches: 12. The CDR3 region is CASNSGTGLFNTGELFF. The CDR3 DNA reads TGTGCCAGTAATTCCGGGACAGGTTTATTCAACACCGGGGAGCTGTTTTTT.

This rearrangement joins TRBV28 to TRBJ1-6; tentatively, D is TRBD1 (6 bases). The CDR3 runs 19 residues. Germline CDR1 and CDR2: MDHEN and SYDVKM. V was cut by 7 bases and J by 7 bases, with 29 bases left in between. The CDR3 coding sequence is TGTGCCAGCACACTCATTCGGGGGCGCGGGGGACACGTAAATTCACCCCTCCACTTT. Protein product: CASTLIRGRGGHVNSPLHF.

The chain joins TRBV30 to TRBJ1-5, with D unclear. The V end lost 1 base, the J end lost 7 bases, and 11 bases lay between the germline ends. Per germline, CDR1 GTSNPN and CDR2 SVGIG (reference sequence). This CDR3 has 13 amino acids. In nucleotides, the CDR3 is TGTGCCTGGAGTGAGGACTCGGGACAGCCCCAGCATTTT. It specifies CAWSEDSGQPQHF.

The chain couples TRBV24-1 to TRBJ1-2; TRBD1 agrees at 7 bases. The CDR3 covers 14 residues. Germline loops: CDR1 KGHDR, CDR2 SFDVKD. V shed 3 bases, J shed 7 bases, and the junction held 7 bases outside the gene matches. In DNA form, the CDR3 reads TGTGCCACCAGTGATCCACTACAGGGGAGTGGCTACACCTTC. Its protein product is CATSDPLQGSGYTF.

As DNA, the CDR3 is TGTGCCAGCAGCCACCCAGGGCAGGGAGGGGATCAGCCCCAGCATTTT. Its protein product is CASSHPGQGGDQPQHF. The chain is built from TRBV6-6 and TRBJ1-5, with D possibly matching TRBD1 (5 bases). V was shortened by 6 bases and J by 5 bases, with 20 bases between the two germline ends. The CDR3 extends over 16 amino acids. Per the germline V gene, CDR1 is MNHNY and CDR2 is SVGAGI (reference sequence).

The rearrangement links TRBV5-1 to TRBJ1-2; D may be TRBD1 (5 bases). Germline CDR1 SGHRS, CDR2 YFSETQ. Trimming left V 9 bases short and J 8 bases short, with 32 bases between. The CDR3 loop spans 17 amino acids. CDR3 loop: CATNQNGLHGTWMGYTF. Written as DNA, the CDR3 is TGCGCCACCAACCAAAACGGTCTCCATGGGACTTGGATGGGCTACACCTTC.

V usage is TRBV6-2 or TRBV6-3 and J usage is TRBJ2-7, with 8 positions matching TRBD1. J was trimmed by 2 bases and V by 6 bases; bases with no gene match: 6. The CDR3 runs to 14 residues. Germline V lookup: CDR1 MNHEY, CDR2 SVGEGT. The CDR3 DNA sequence: TGTGCCAGCAGCCACTGGGACAGGCCCTACGAGCAGTACTTC. This sequence encodes CASSHWDRPYEQYF.

In this sample, this clone turned up a few times. The chain's CDR3 is CASSQDRGGMDSPLHF. Written as DNA, the CDR3 is TGTGCCAGCAGCCAAGATCGGGGCGGGATGGATTCACCCCTCCACTTT. This chain connects TRBV4-2 to TRBJ1-6; possible D gene TRBD1, 5 bases. This CDR3 region has 16 residues. V lost 0 bases, J lost 8 bases, and 14 bases lay in between. Germline CDR1 reads LGHNA; CDR2 reads YNFKEQ.

The chain is built from TRBV7-3 and TRBJ2-2, with D possibly matching TRBD1 (6 bases). This CDR3 spans 14 amino acids. The V and J ends lost 4 bases and 4 bases respectively, with 10 bases between them. The germline gives CDR1 SGHTA, CDR2 FQGTGA. CDR3 amino acids: CASSSDSFTGELFF. CDR3 in DNA: TGTGCCAGCAGCTCGGACAGTTTCACCGGGGAGCTGTTTTTT.

J is TRBJ1-2 and V is TRBV5-1, with 8 bases aligning to TRBD1. There are 14 residues in the CDR3. Germline assignment: CDR1 SGHRS and CDR2 YFSETQ. With 1 base clipped from V and 8 bases from J, the junction kept 7 bases outside the gene matches. The CDR3 here is CASSLWQGAGGYTF. In nucleotides, the CDR3 is TGCGCCAGCAGCTTGTGGCAGGGGGCGGGAGGCTACACCTTC.

This chain joins TRBV24-1 and TRBJ2-1; the match to TRBD1 covers 7 bases. V lost 4 bases, J lost 3 bases, and 8 bases stayed unmatched. CDR3 length: 16 amino acids. Germline CDR1 KGHDR, CDR2 SFDVKD. Here the CDR3 reads CATSDPSGGRYNEQFF. The CDR3 region has the DNA TGTGCCACCAGTGACCCCTCAGGGGGTCGCTACAATGAGCAGTTCTTC.